The 10 T cell receptor beta chains below were found in one sample sequenced in a study of T cell clones after liver transplantation. Clones were sequenced by immunoSEQ multiplex PCR, and TCRdb holds only the in-frame ones, with some missing. The sample lists 85,000 to 110,000 clones, around 84% occurring once. The sample here was CD4+ T cells from blood, taken about 50 months after liver transplant. All receptors come from a human patient who received a liver transplant. The graft donor may have given rise to some T cells.

This clone turned up a few times. The rearrangement joins TRBV9 to TRBJ2-7; the D is unclear. Trimming cost V 4 bases and J 6 bases, with 11 bases left between them. This CDR3 region has 12 residues. Germline CDR1 reads SGDLS; CDR2 reads YYNGEE. The CDR3 DNA reads as TGTGCCAGCAGCACCCGTCTGGGCGAGCAGTACTTC. Amino acids: CASSTRLGEQYF.

The chain combines TRBV15 with TRBJ1-2; D ambiguous. The CDR3 has 14 amino acids. The germline V and J ends were trimmed by 3 bases and 8 bases, with 16 bases remaining between them. Germline CDR1 reads LNHNV; CDR2 reads YYDKDF (reference sequence). CDR3 loop: CATSRAQAAEGYTF. CDR3 nucleotides: TGTGCCACCAGCAGGGCCCAGGCGGCTGAAGGCTACACCTTC.

The chain carries TRBV2 and TRBJ1-1, with unresolved D. Germline V gives CDR1 SNHLY, CDR2 FYNNEI. The germline V and J ends were trimmed by 3 bases and 6 bases, with 11 bases remaining between them. The CDR3 runs to 13 residues. In nucleotides, the CDR3 is TGTGCCAGCAGTGAGACGATATCTGCTGAAGCTTTCTTT. Translating it yields CASSETISAEAFF.

V usage is TRBV7-3 and J usage is TRBJ2-7; D is possibly TRBD1 or TRBD2 (5 bases each). CDR1 SGHTA and CDR2 FQGTGA come from the germline V gene. CDR3 length equals 13 residues. V was cut by 2 bases and J by 7 bases, with 12 bases left in between. The chain's CDR3 is CASSLGGGTEQYF. The CDR3, as DNA: TGTGCCAGCAGCTTAGGTGGGGGAACTGAGCAGTACTTC.

This clone was observed a few times. The chain employs TRBV18 and TRBJ1-5; no firm D call. Trimming took 2 bases from V and 7 from J, leaving 9 bases between them. This CDR3 contains 13 residues. Per germline, CDR1 KGHSH and CDR2 LQKENI. The CDR3 loop reads CASSPGRLQPQHF. CDR3 DNA sequence: TGTGCCAGCTCACCAGGGCGCCTCCAGCCCCAGCATTTT.

This sequence joins TRBV6-1 and TRBJ2-1; D is unresolved. The CDR3 is made up of 12 amino acids. V gave up 1 base and J gave up 8 bases, with 6 bases separating them. Germline V lookup: CDR1 MNHNS, CDR2 SASEGT. CDR3 coding DNA: TGTGCCAGCAGTGAAGGTGTGTATGAGCAGTTCTTC. This gives the protein CASSEGVYEQFF.

This clone was seen just once. The chain couples TRBV2 to TRBJ2-7; 7 bases are a match to TRBD2. The CDR3 totals 13 residues. With 2 bases clipped from V and 6 bases from J, the junction kept 4 bases outside the gene matches. Germline CDR1 SNHLY, CDR2 FYNNEI. The CDR3 here is CASSERGRGEQYF. The CDR3 region has the DNA TGTGCCAGCAGTGAACGGGGGAGGGGCGAGCAGTACTTC.

The genes are TRBV4-1 and TRBJ2-7, with 9 bases matching TRBD1. The germline gives CDR1 MGHRA, CDR2 YSYEKL. The J segment lost 0 bases and the V segment lost 1 base, leaving 4 bases of the junction unmatched. This CDR3 contains 16 residues. The CDR3 nucleotides are TGCGCCAGCAGCCAAGGGGGACAGGGATACTCCTACGAGCAGTACTTC. Translation gives CASSQGGQGYSYEQYF.

This clone was seen a handful of times. The V call is TRBV11-2, the J call TRBJ2-1; 8 bases are a match to TRBD2. The CDR3 covers 19 residues. V was clipped by 0 bases and J by 4 bases; unmatched bases: 14. Germline CDR1 and CDR2: SGHAT and FQNNGV. CDR3: CASSLDTAAGGGPYNEQFF. The DNA for the CDR3 is TGTGCCAGCAGCTTAGATACCGCGGCGGGGGGTGGCCCGTACAATGAGCAGTTCTTC.

The chain joins TRBV19 to TRBJ2-1; D gene unclear. The V gene lost 6 bases and the J gene lost 0 bases, with 9 bases spanning the gap. Looked up from germline, CDR1 is LNHDA and CDR2 is SQIVND (reference sequence). CDR3 size: 14 residues. CDR3 residues: CASRQEASYNEQFF. DNA for the CDR3: TGTGCCAGTAGGCAAGAGGCCTCCTACAATGAGCAGTTCTTC. The full variable domain, in which reference TRBV19 and TRBJ2-1 provide the parts outside the CDR3, is DGGITQSPKYLFRKEGQNVTLSCEQNLNHDAMYWYRQDPGQGLRLIYYSQIVNDFQKGDIAEGYSVSREKKESFPLTVTSAQKNPTAFYLCASRQEASYNEQFFGPGTRLTVL.